This is a list of T cell receptor beta chains from one sample in a study of post-analysis software for immune sequencing data. MiXCR was run by TCRdb on the PCR reads, yielding one entry per CDR3 protein. This table has approximately 730,000 distinct CDR3 sequences, 25% to 30% appearing once. The specimen was blood. These receptors all come from a girl aged 5-17 years with multiple sclerosis. Both conserved end residues are part of each CDR3. D genes are given only for firm matches. The listing skips clone size in some rows; elsewhere it reads once, few, many or a size class.

d_gene: TRBD2
abundance: -
v_gene: TRBV12-3/TRBV12-4
j_gene: TRBJ2-3
CDR3nt: TGTGCCAGCAGTAACCGACGGGGGGGTACGCAGTATTTT
CDR3aa: CASSNRRGGTQYF

d_gene: -
abundance: once
v_gene: TRBV6-1
j_gene: TRBJ2-7
CDR3nt: TGTGCCAGCAGTGAGTGGGACGCATCCTACGAGCAGTACTTC
CDR3aa: CASSEWDASYEQYF

d_gene: TRBD2
abundance: -
v_gene: TRBV5-1
j_gene: TRBJ2-3
CDR3nt: TGCGCCAGCAGCCCCTCCCTACTAGCGGGGAAACAAACAGATACGCAGTATTTT
CDR3aa: CASSPSLLAGKQTDTQYF

d_gene: -
abundance: -
v_gene: TRBV5-6
j_gene: TRBJ2-6
CDR3nt: TGTGCCAGCAGTCTCCCGGGCCCCGGTGGGGCCAACGTCCTGACTTTC
CDR3aa: CASSLPGPGGANVLTF

d_gene: -
abundance: few
v_gene: TRBV3-1
j_gene: TRBJ1-2
CDR3nt: TGTGCCAGCAGCCAAGGGCAGAACTATGGCTACACCTTC
CDR3aa: CASSQGQNYGYTF

d_gene: -
abundance: few
v_gene: TRBV24-1
j_gene: TRBJ2-3
CDR3nt: TGTGCCACCAGTGATCGTAAGCAGCCAGATACGCAGTATTTT
CDR3aa: CATSDRKQPDTQYF

d_gene: TRBD1
abundance: -
v_gene: TRBV18
j_gene: TRBJ2-3
CDR3nt: TGTGCCAGCTCACCAGGGGACAGGGAGGATACGCAGTATTTT
CDR3aa: CASSPGDREDTQYF

d_gene: -
abundance: -
v_gene: TRBV20-1
j_gene: TRBJ2-3
CDR3nt: TGCAGTGCGATTGTAACAGATGCGCAGTATTTT
CDR3aa: CSAIVTDAQYF

d_gene: -
abundance: few
v_gene: TRBV29-1
j_gene: TRBJ2-6
CDR3nt: TGCAGCGTGCCCAGGGGGGGCTCTGGGGCCAACGTCCTGACTTTC
CDR3aa: CSVPRGGSGANVLTF

d_gene: -
abundance: -
v_gene: TRBV12-3/TRBV12-4
j_gene: TRBJ1-6
CDR3nt: TGTGCCAGCAGTTTGGGTCCAGCACCCTTCCACTTT
CDR3aa: CASSLGPAPFHF

d_gene: -
abundance: few
v_gene: TRBV5-1
j_gene: TRBJ2-5
CDR3nt: TGCGCCAGCAGCCCTGGGGGGGGCGAGCAAGAGACCCAGTACTTC
CDR3aa: CASSPGGGEQETQYF

d_gene: -
abundance: -
v_gene: TRBV20-1
j_gene: TRBJ2-5
CDR3nt: TGCAGTGCTAGACTCGGGTTGGAGACCCAGTACTTC
CDR3aa: CSARLGLETQYF

d_gene: -
abundance: few
v_gene: TRBV20-1
j_gene: TRBJ1-1
CDR3nt: TGCAGTGCTAGAGAGGTCCAGCCGCTCTCTGAAGCTTTCTTT
CDR3aa: CSAREVQPLSEAFF

d_gene: -
abundance: -
v_gene: TRBV10-3
j_gene: TRBJ2-7
CDR3nt: TGTGCCATCTCTACAAGCTCCTACGAGCAGTACTTC
CDR3aa: CAISTSSYEQYF

d_gene: -
abundance: -
v_gene: TRBV7-8
j_gene: TRBJ1-6
CDR3nt: TGTGCCAGCAGCCGAGGATCCTCCTATAATTCACCCCTCCACTTT
CDR3aa: CASSRGSSYNSPLHF

d_gene: TRBD2
abundance: few
v_gene: TRBV2
j_gene: TRBJ2-1
CDR3nt: TGTGCCGGCGGGGCGAGTGGCGGGAGCGATGAGCAGTTCTTC
CDR3aa: CAGGASGGSDEQFF

d_gene: -
abundance: many
v_gene: TRBV29-1
j_gene: TRBJ2-5
CDR3nt: TGCAGCGGGCTGTGGGGGGTTGGGGAGACCCAGTACTTC
CDR3aa: CSGLWGVGETQYF

d_gene: -
abundance: many
v_gene: TRBV12-3/TRBV12-4
j_gene: TRBJ2-5
CDR3nt: TGTGCCAGCAGCCAAACCTCCCAAGAGACCCAGTACTTC
CDR3aa: CASSQTSQETQYF

d_gene: TRBD1
abundance: few
v_gene: TRBV29-1
j_gene: TRBJ1-1
CDR3nt: TGCAGCGTCGCGTCAGGGGGGAACACTGAAGCTTTCTTT
CDR3aa: CSVASGGNTEAFF

d_gene: -
abundance: -
v_gene: TRBV28
j_gene: TRBJ2-5
CDR3nt: TGTGCCAGCAGTTTTCTTGGGGTTATGGAGACCCAGTACTTC
CDR3aa: CASSFLGVMETQYF

d_gene: -
abundance: few
v_gene: TRBV7-2
j_gene: TRBJ2-3
CDR3nt: TGTGCCAGCAGCTTATTGGGTTCGGAGGGCCGTCGGAAAGATACGCAGTATTTT
CDR3aa: CASSLLGSEGRRKDTQYF

d_gene: TRBD1
abundance: few
v_gene: TRBV7-7
j_gene: TRBJ2-7
CDR3nt: TGTGCCAGCAGTAAACGGGACAGGGTGGGCGAGCAGTACTTC
CDR3aa: CASSKRDRVGEQYF

d_gene: TRBD2
abundance: many
v_gene: TRBV7-2
j_gene: TRBJ2-6
CDR3nt: TGTGCCAGCAGCCTAAGACGAGCGGGGGCCTTCTCTGGGGCCAACGTCCTGACTTTC
CDR3aa: CASSLRRAGAFSGANVLTF

d_gene: TRBD1
abundance: -
v_gene: TRBV24-1
j_gene: TRBJ2-6
CDR3nt: TGTGCCAGAACAGGGGACGCAGGGGCCAACGTCCTGACTTTC
CDR3aa: CARTGDAGANVLTF

d_gene: -
abundance: -
v_gene: TRBV20-1
j_gene: TRBJ2-1
CDR3nt: TGCAGTGCTAGCCCCCATGGACAGACCTACAATGAACAGTTCTTC
CDR3aa: CSASPHGQTYNEQFF

d_gene: -
abundance: -
v_gene: TRBV6-5
j_gene: TRBJ1-4
CDR3nt: TGTGCCAGCAGGCCAGACAGGAGGCGGTCTGAAAAACTGTTTTTT
CDR3aa: CASRPDRRRSEKLFF

d_gene: -
abundance: few
v_gene: TRBV9
j_gene: TRBJ2-3
CDR3nt: TGTGCCAGCAGCGTAGCCGGGACCACAGATACGCAGTATTTT
CDR3aa: CASSVAGTTDTQYF

d_gene: -
abundance: few
v_gene: TRBV7-2
j_gene: TRBJ1-1
CDR3nt: TGTGCCAGCAGCCTTACTCGACAGTGGAACACTGAAGCTTTCTTT
CDR3aa: CASSLTRQWNTEAFF

d_gene: -
abundance: -
v_gene: TRBV12-3/TRBV12-4
j_gene: TRBJ1-5
CDR3nt: TGTGCCAGCAGCCCCGGGACTGGGGATCGGCCCCAGCATTTT
CDR3aa: CASSPGTGDRPQHF

d_gene: TRBD1
abundance: few
v_gene: TRBV5-1
j_gene: TRBJ2-5
CDR3nt: TGCGCCAGCAGCCGGAGACAGGGGTCTGAGACCCAGTACTTC
CDR3aa: CASSRRQGSETQYF

d_gene: TRBD1
abundance: -
v_gene: TRBV15
j_gene: TRBJ1-2
CDR3nt: TGTGCCACCAGCAGCCTCCGAGGGACAGGGACCGGCTACACCTTC
CDR3aa: CATSSLRGTGTGYTF

d_gene: -
abundance: -
v_gene: TRBV28
j_gene: TRBJ2-7
CDR3nt: TGTGCCAGCATCGTCCGTGGCAGGGTGACCGAGCAGTACTTC
CDR3aa: CASIVRGRVTEQYF

d_gene: -
abundance: once
v_gene: TRBV5-1
j_gene: TRBJ1-6
CDR3nt: TGCGCCAGCAGCTTTGGATCGGCCGGTGGTAATTCACCCCTCCACTTT
CDR3aa: CASSFGSAGGNSPLHF

d_gene: TRBD2
abundance: -
v_gene: TRBV5-6
j_gene: TRBJ2-1
CDR3nt: TGTGCCAGCAGCTTGGACTACAGCGGGGCTAGCAATGAGCAGTTCTTC
CDR3aa: CASSLDYSGASNEQFF

d_gene: -
abundance: many
v_gene: TRBV3-1
j_gene: TRBJ1-2
CDR3nt: TGCGCCAGCAGCCAAGCTAACTATGGCTACACCTTC
CDR3aa: CASSQANYGYTF

d_gene: -
abundance: -
v_gene: TRBV9
j_gene: TRBJ2-5
CDR3nt: TGTGCCAGCAGCCGCTCCGAGACCCAGTACTTC
CDR3aa: CASSRSETQYF

d_gene: TRBD1
abundance: few
v_gene: TRBV3-1
j_gene: TRBJ2-1
CDR3nt: TGTGCCAGCAGCCAAGATGCCACAGGGGGCAATGAGCAGTTCTTC
CDR3aa: CASSQDATGGNEQFF

d_gene: TRBD2
abundance: few
v_gene: TRBV3-1
j_gene: TRBJ2-3
CDR3nt: TGTGCCAGCAGCCAGGGACTAGCGGGAGTGCCAGATACGCAGTATTTT
CDR3aa: CASSQGLAGVPDTQYF

d_gene: -
abundance: -
v_gene: TRBV25-1
j_gene: TRBJ2-7
CDR3nt: TGTGCCAGCAGTGAATACGGACCCTACGAGCAGTACTTC
CDR3aa: CASSEYGPYEQYF

d_gene: TRBD2
abundance: -
v_gene: TRBV20-1
j_gene: TRBJ2-7
CDR3nt: TGCAGTGCCCCGAGTTCTTCCGGGGGACTAGCGGGAACCTACGAGCAGTACTTC
CDR3aa: CSAPSSSGGLAGTYEQYF

d_gene: TRBD2
abundance: many
v_gene: TRBV12-3/TRBV12-4
j_gene: TRBJ2-5
CDR3nt: TGTGCCAGCAGTTATAGCGGGGGGCCGGTCCGGGAGACCCAGTACTTC
CDR3aa: CASSYSGGPVRETQYF

d_gene: TRBD2
abundance: -
v_gene: TRBV7-2
j_gene: TRBJ2-1
CDR3nt: TGTGCCAGCAGCAGCGCGGGGGGGTCCCACAATGAGCAGTTCTTC
CDR3aa: CASSSAGGSHNEQFF

d_gene: -
abundance: few
v_gene: TRBV4-3
j_gene: TRBJ2-5
CDR3nt: TGCGCCAGCAGCCAAGATCTCTGGCGAAAAGAGACCCAGTACTTC
CDR3aa: CASSQDLWRKETQYF

d_gene: -
abundance: -
v_gene: TRBV6-5
j_gene: TRBJ1-4
CDR3nt: TGTGCCAGCAGCCCCTCGAGGGGAGAAAAACTGTTTTTT
CDR3aa: CASSPSRGEKLFF

d_gene: TRBD2
abundance: -
v_gene: TRBV6-1
j_gene: TRBJ2-7
CDR3nt: TGTGCCAGCAGTCAAGGGACTAGCGGGATCCCAGCCTACGAGCAGTACTTC
CDR3aa: CASSQGTSGIPAYEQYF

d_gene: TRBD2
abundance: -
v_gene: TRBV5-1
j_gene: TRBJ2-1
CDR3nt: TGCGCCAGCAGCTTGCGGACTAGCGGGAACGATGAGCAGTTCTTC
CDR3aa: CASSLRTSGNDEQFF

d_gene: TRBD2
abundance: few
v_gene: TRBV7-2
j_gene: TRBJ2-1
CDR3nt: TGTGCCAGCAGCTTAGAGAGTAGCGGGGGTCTGCCCTACAATGAGCAGTTCTTC
CDR3aa: CASSLESSGGLPYNEQFF

d_gene: -
abundance: -
v_gene: TRBV3-1
j_gene: TRBJ2-5
CDR3nt: TGTGCCAGCAGCGAAAGCCGGGGAATCGTAGAGACCCAGTACTTC
CDR3aa: CASSESRGIVETQYF